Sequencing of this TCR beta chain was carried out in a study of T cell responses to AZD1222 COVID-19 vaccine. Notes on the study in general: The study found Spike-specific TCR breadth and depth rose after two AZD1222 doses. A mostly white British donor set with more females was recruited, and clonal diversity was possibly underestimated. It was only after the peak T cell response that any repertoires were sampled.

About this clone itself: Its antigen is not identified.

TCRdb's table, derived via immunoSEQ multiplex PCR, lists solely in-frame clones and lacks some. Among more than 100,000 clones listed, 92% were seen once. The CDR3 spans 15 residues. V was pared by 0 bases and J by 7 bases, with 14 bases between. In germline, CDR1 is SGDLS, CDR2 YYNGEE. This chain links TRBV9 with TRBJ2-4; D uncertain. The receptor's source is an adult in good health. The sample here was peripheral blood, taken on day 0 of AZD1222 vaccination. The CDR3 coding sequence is TGTGCCAGCAGCGTAGAAGGCACAGCGTTGAACATTCAGTACTTC. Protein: CASSVEGTALNIQYF. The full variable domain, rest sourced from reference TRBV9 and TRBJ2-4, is DSGVTQTPKHLITATGQRVTLRCSPRSGDLSVYWYQQSLDQGLQFLIQYYNGEERAKGNILERFSAQQFPDLHSELNLSSLELGDSALYFCASSVEGTALNIQYFGAGTRLSVL.